These 10 T cell receptor beta chains were sequenced from one sample in a study of cytomegalovirus exposure and HLA in healthy donors. PCR amplification relied on 60 Vbeta primers (plus 13 Jbeta primers). Libraries were prepared by immunoSEQ multiplex PCR; TCRdb keeps only in-frame clonotypes and omits some of them. The table lists 95,000 to 150,000 clones, 70% to 80% of them singletons. Sequencing input: PBMCs. All receptors derive from a woman between 50 and 59 years old in good health and CMV-seropositive.

In its sample, this clone is medium-sized (0.01 to 0.1%). V and J are TRBV4-1 and TRBJ1-1; a weak D match, TRBD1 (6 bases). CDR3 length equals 18 residues. Germline loops: CDR1 MGHRA, CDR2 YSYEKL. With 6 bases removed from V and 0 bases from J, the gap between germline ends came to 23 bases. The CDR3 nucleotides are TGCGCCAGCAGGGGCCGACTCGGACAGCTTTTAATGAACACTGAAGCTTTCTTT. Amino acid sequence: CASRGRLGQLLMNTEAFF.

V gene TRBV11-3 combines with J gene TRBJ2-1, with no clear D. Germline CDR1 reads SGHNT; CDR2 reads YENEEA. The CDR3 spans 12 residues. Trimming took off 3 bases at V and 6 bases at J, with 6 bases between the two ends. The CDR3 DNA reads as TGTGCCAGCAGCTTTAGTCCCAATGAGCAGTTCTTC. It specifies CASSFSPNEQFF.

The CDR3 nucleotides are TGTGCCAGTAGCCAACAGCATTCGACCACTGAAGCTTTCTTT. Translated, it gives CASSQQHSTTEAFF. The V gene is TRBV19, the J gene TRBJ1-1; no firm D call. V lost 6 bases and J 4 bases, leaving 15 bases between the germline ends. This CDR3 is 14 amino acids long. Germline values: CDR1 LNHDA, CDR2 SQIVND (reference sequence). Variable domain in full (rest from reference TRBV19 and TRBJ1-1): DGGITQSPKYLFRKEGQNVTLSCEQNLNHDAMYWYRQDPGQGLRLIYYSQIVNDFQKGDIAEGYSVSREKKESFPLTVTSAQKNPTAFYLCASSQQHSTTEAFFGQGTRLTVV.

V and J are TRBV7-2 and TRBJ2-7, with 8 bases identical to TRBD1. The J segment lost 0 bases and the V segment lost 5 bases, leaving 6 bases of the junction unmatched. This CDR3 has 15 residues. Germline loops: CDR1 SGHTA, CDR2 FQGNSA. CDR3 nucleotides: TGTGCCAGCAGCCTAACCGGGACAGGCTCCTACGAGCAGTACTTC. Translating gives CASSLTGTGSYEQYF.

The chain has TRBV11-2 and TRBJ2-1, with D tentatively TRBD2 (5 bases). This CDR3 has 16 residues. With 4 bases removed from V and 9 bases from J, the gap between germline ends came to 22 bases. Looked up from germline, CDR1 is SGHAT and CDR2 is FQNNGV. The CDR3 here is CASSSRLAPAAVEQFF. DNA of the CDR3: TGTGCCAGCAGCTCCCGGCTAGCACCCGCGGCAGTTGAGCAGTTCTTC.

The gene calls are TRBV29-1 and TRBJ1-1, with 8 bases that match TRBD1. The J segment lost 0 bases and the V segment lost 7 bases, leaving 13 bases of the junction unmatched. There are 16 residues in the CDR3. The germline V gene encodes CDR1 SQVTM and CDR2 ANQGSEA. The CDR3 DNA sequence: TGCAGCGCCCTCGGCACAGGGGGGGGACTGAACACTGAAGCTTTCTTT. Encoded protein: CSALGTGGGLNTEAFF.

The chain is built from TRBV7-9 and TRBJ2-2, with D possibly matching TRBD1 (6 bases). Looked up from germline, CDR1 is SEHNR and CDR2 is FQNEAQ (reference sequence). The CDR3 has 15 amino acids. V lost 6 bases and J lost 4, with 15 bases in between. The CDR3 coding sequence is TGTGCCAGCAGGGGACACTCCCGCTCCACCGGGGAGCTGTTTTTT. Translated: CASRGHSRSTGELFF.

This chain links TRBV5-1 with TRBJ1-6; D gene ambiguous. Germline V lookup: CDR1 SGHRS, CDR2 YFSETQ. The CDR3 spans 13 residues. V lost 2 bases and J 3 bases, leaving 3 bases between the germline ends. The CDR3 sequence is CASSLYYNSPLHF. The CDR3 nucleotides read TGCGCCAGCAGCTTATACTATAATTCACCCCTCCACTTT.

The genes are TRBV15 and TRBJ2-7; TRBD2 agrees at 8 bases. The CDR3 runs 13 residues. V trimming: 8 bases; J trimming: 1 base; junction bases outside the gene matches: 4. In germline, CDR1 is LNHNV, CDR2 YYDKDF (reference sequence). CDR3 coding DNA: TGTGCCACCTCAGCGGGAGCGTCCTACGAGCAGTACTTC. It codes for CATSAGASYEQYF.

In this sample, this clone turned up a few times. This rearrangement joins TRBV4-3 to TRBJ2-2; weak D call: TRBD2 (5 bases). There are 14 residues in the CDR3. The V end was cut by 3 bases, the J end by 2 bases, with 7 bases between. Germline-derived CDR1 and CDR2 are LGHNA and YSLEER. The CDR3, as DNA: TGCGCCAGCAGCCAGGGGAGCAACACCGGGGAGCTGTTTTTT. It specifies CASSQGSNTGELFF.